The entry below describes one T cell receptor beta chain. CDR1 is SQVTM, CDR2 ANQGSEA, per germline. The CDR3 is 13 amino acids. Unmatched junction bases numbered 10, after V lost 3 bases and J lost 10 bases. The sample originates from a study of cytomegalovirus exposure and HLA in healthy donors. TCRdb keeps only in-frame clones here, not all; method: immunoSEQ multiplex PCR. The sample carries around 190,000 clones, about three quarters recorded once. The sequence came from a woman in her twenties or thirties in good health and CMV-seronegative. Sample: PBMCs. V usage is TRBV29-1 and J usage is TRBJ2-3, with 7 bases identical to TRBD1. The CDR3 DNA is TGCAGCGTTGACGCGAAGGGGGCTTTCGCGCAGTATTTT. This gives the protein CSVDAKGAFAQYF.